The 32 T cell receptor beta chains in this list originate from one sample, sequenced in a study of cytotoxic CD8 clonotypes in ibrutinib-treated CLL. Only in-frame clones appear in the TCRdb table, and some are missing; sequencing was by immunoSEQ multiplex PCR. The profile covers about 140,000 clones, with 80% to 95% appearing a single time and approximately 11% taken by the ten largest. The sequencing here drew on PBMCs, taken after 12 months of ibrutinib treatment. The origin of the receptors is a human donor with chronic lymphocytic leukemia.

Comments on this clone: Germline is not matched at one junction end, which may reflect a read error. V is TRBV5-4 and J is TRBJ2-7; no clear D gene. The CDR3 has 14 amino acids. The germline V gene has CDR1 SGHNT and CDR2 YYREEE (reference sequence). CDR3 DNA sequence: TGTGCCAGCAGCTTGGAGCCGGCCTCCAACGAGCAGTACTTC. The encoded protein is CASSLEPASNEQYF.

The chain is built from TRBV5-5 and TRBJ1-5; D gene uncertain. Germline V gene data show CDR1 as SGHKS and CDR2 as YYEKEE (reference sequence). CDR3 size: 12 residues. Trimming removed 3 bases at V and 6 bases at J, with 7 bases between. CDR3: CASSSPPQPQHF. CDR3 nucleotides: TGTGCCAGCAGCTCGCCACCTCAGCCCCAGCATTTT.

The chain uses TRBV9 and TRBJ2-5; D may correspond to TRBD1 or TRBD2 (5 bases each). V lost 3 bases, J lost 3 bases, and 12 bases lay in between. The CDR3 totals 14 residues. Germline values: CDR1 SGDLS, CDR2 YYNGEE. As DNA, the CDR3 is TGTGCCAGCAGCGGCTCCGGGACCAAAGAGACCCAGTACTTC. Translation: CASSGSGTKETQYF.

The V and J genes are TRBV7-9 and TRBJ2-1, with a possible D match to TRBD1 (6 bases). From germline, CDR1 is SEHNR and CDR2 FQNEAQ (reference sequence). Trimming stripped 5 bases from V and 9 bases from J, with 20 bases between. This CDR3 region has 15 residues. Written as DNA, the CDR3 is TGTGCCAGCAGCCCCGCCGGCAGGGGATCTGGTGAGCAGTTCTTC. Translated, it gives CASSPAGRGSGEQFF.

This clone was seen only once. Other DNA sequences within the sample encode an identical CDR3. The chain joins TRBV27 to TRBJ2-7; D may be TRBD1 or TRBD2 (5 bases each). Germline CDR1 MNHEY, CDR2 SMNVEV (reference sequence). Trimming stripped 2 bases from V and 2 bases from J, with 10 bases between. The CDR3 has 14 residues. CDR3 DNA sequence: TGTGCCAGCAGTTTAGGGGGTGCGCCCTACGAGCAGTACTTC. This translates into CASSLGGAPYEQYF.

The V gene is TRBV18, the J gene TRBJ2-7, with TRBD1 matching over 7 bases. V lost 2 bases, J lost 4 bases, and 14 bases stayed unmatched. CDR1 KGHSH and CDR2 LQKENI come from the germline V gene. This CDR3 spans 17 amino acids. The CDR3 loop is CASSPAHTGVGAYEQYF. The DNA for the CDR3 is TGTGCCAGCTCACCAGCGCATACAGGGGTGGGTGCTTACGAGCAGTACTTC.

The chain recombines TRBV9 with TRBJ2-2; 12 positions match TRBD1. Trimming at V came to 5 bases and at J to 7 bases, leaving 12 bases not matched to a gene. The CDR3 extends over 17 amino acids. Germline values: CDR1 SGDLS, CDR2 YYNGEE. Here the CDR3 reads CASSQVPGQGAGGELFF. DNA of the CDR3: TGTGCCAGCAGTCAAGTGCCGGGACAGGGGGCTGGCGGGGAGCTGTTTTTT.

Points on this clone: This same CDR3 is encoded by further DNA sequences in the sample. The chain is built from TRBV9 and TRBJ2-7, with 12 bases that match TRBD2. V gave up 2 bases and J gave up 0 bases; unmatched junction bases: 6. Germline values: CDR1 SGDLS, CDR2 YYNGEE. The length of the CDR3 is 17 residues. The CDR3 coding sequence is TGTGCCAGCAGCGTGGGGGAGGGACTAGCGGGCTCCTACGAGCAGTACTTC. Amino acids: CASSVGEGLAGSYEQYF.

The V call is TRBV7-2, the J call TRBJ1-4; D is unclear. There are 12 residues in the CDR3. V was shortened by 5 bases and J by 8 bases, with 9 bases between the two germline ends. The germline CDR1 and CDR2 sequences are SGHTA and FQGNSA. The CDR3 region has the DNA TGTGCCAGCAGCCCCAGAGAGGAAAAACTGTTTTTT. Translated, it gives CASSPREEKLFF.

V is TRBV7-2 and J is TRBJ2-7; D remains ambiguous. Germline V CDR1 and CDR2: SGHTA, FQGNSA. This CDR3 is 14 amino acids long. Trimming took 3 bases from V and 1 from J, leaving 10 bases between them. CDR3 residues: CASSFSRISYEQYF. The CDR3 region has the DNA TGTGCCAGCAGCTTTTCGCGAATTTCCTACGAGCAGTACTTC.

The V and J genes are TRBV9 and TRBJ2-3; D ambiguous. Deletions cut 0 bases from V and 6 bases from J, with 11 bases between. The CDR3 totals 14 residues. Germline-derived CDR1 and CDR2 are SGDLS and YYNGEE. This CDR3 is CASSVEPVLDTQYF. CDR3 bases: TGTGCCAGCAGCGTAGAACCAGTATTGGATACGCAGTATTTT.

The V gene is TRBV4-2, the J gene TRBJ1-1, with D possibly TRBD1 on 6 matching bases. CDR1 is LGHNA and CDR2 is YNFKEQ in the germline V gene. CDR3 length: 14 residues. Trimming pared 4 bases from V and 4 bases from J, leaving 13 bases between. This chain's CDR3 is CASSRGGGSTEAFF. The CDR3 DNA reads TGTGCCAGCAGCCGAGGGGGGGGAAGCACTGAAGCTTTCTTT.

This rearrangement joins TRBV30 to TRBJ1-6; no firm D call. The CDR3 covers 12 residues. V was trimmed by 4 bases and J by 5 bases, leaving 6 bases between them. In germline, CDR1 is GTSNPN, CDR2 SVGIG (reference sequence). Here the CDR3 DNA reads TGTGCCTGGAACGACAATAATTCACCCCTCCACTTT. Its protein is CAWNDNNSPLHF.

In this sample, this clone turned up a few times. This rearrangement joins TRBV28 to TRBJ2-7; TRBD1 matches 10 bases. The CDR3 is made up of 14 amino acids. Germline assignment: CDR1 MDHEN and CDR2 SYDVKM. Trimming took 5 bases from V and 7 from J; bases not matched to a gene: 8. In nucleotides, the CDR3 is TGTGCCAGCAGTCCATATCCGGGACAGGGGGAGCAGTACTTC. This translates into CASSPYPGQGEQYF.

The rearrangement joins TRBV28 to TRBJ1-1; D is ambiguous. V was shortened by 5 bases and J by 0 bases, with 16 bases between the two germline ends. The CDR3 sequence is 16 residues long. The germline V gene has CDR1 MDHEN and CDR2 SYDVKM. CDR3 residues: CASSRRALDMNTEAFF. The CDR3 nucleotides are TGTGCCAGCAGTCGCCGGGCACTAGATATGAACACTGAAGCTTTCTTT.

On this clone: Other DNA variants within this sample encode the same CDR3. CDR3 in amino acids: CASSVAQSTDTQYF. The CDR3 DNA sequence: TGTGCCAGCAGCGTAGCCCAGAGCACAGATACGCAGTATTTT. V and J are TRBV9 and TRBJ2-3; D gene uncertain. V dropped 0 bases and J dropped 0 bases, with 5 bases sitting between them. The germline gives CDR1 SGDLS, CDR2 YYNGEE. The CDR3 is 14 residues long.

The chain combines TRBV7-3 with TRBJ1-5; D is uncertain. The CDR3 is made up of 16 amino acids. Per the germline V gene, CDR1 is SGHTA and CDR2 is FQGTGA. Deletions cut 0 bases from V and 0 bases from J, with 9 bases between. The CDR3 loop is CASSLTFSNSNQPQHF. The DNA of the CDR3 is TGTGCCAGCAGCTTAACGTTTTCTAATAGCAATCAGCCCCAGCATTTT. Filled out from reference TRBV7-3 and TRBJ1-5, the complete variable domain reads GAGVSQTPSNKVTEKGKYVELRCDPISGHTALYWYRQSLGQGPEFLIYFQGTGAADDSGLPNDRFFAVRPEGSVSTLKIQRTERGDSAVYLCASSLTFSNSNQPQHFGDGTRLSIL.

The V gene is TRBV4-2, the J gene TRBJ1-4, with D hard to call. The CDR3 covers 14 residues. V lost 0 bases and J 7 bases, leaving 9 bases between the germline ends. Germline V gene data show CDR1 as LGHNA and CDR2 as YNFKEQ. The CDR3 sequence is CASSQERIFEKLFF. CDR3 nucleotide sequence: TGTGCCAGCAGCCAAGAAAGGATATTTGAAAAACTGTTTTTT.

V and J are TRBV27 and TRBJ1-1; 8 bases match TRBD1. The junction had 15 bases not matched to a gene; V was cut back by 5 bases and J by 1 base. Germline V gene sequence: CDR1 MNHEY, CDR2 SMNVEV (reference sequence). CDR3 length: 18 residues. As DNA, the CDR3 is TGTGCCAGCAGTCAAGCCTCAGGGGGCCGGGGACGGAACACTGAAGCTTTCTTT. Translation: CASSQASGGRGRNTEAFF.

This chain joins TRBV11-3 and TRBJ2-7; D possibly corresponds to TRBD2 (5 bases). Germline CDR1 is SGHNT and CDR2 is YENEEA. The CDR3 loop spans 15 amino acids. V lost 1 base, J lost 0 bases, and 10 bases lay in between. The CDR3 bases are TGTGCCAGCAGCTTAGCCTCCGGGGACTCCTACGAGCAGTACTTC. It encodes CASSLASGDSYEQYF.

J is TRBJ2-5 and V is TRBV11-3; TRBD1 might be the D (6 bases). Germline CDR1 is SGHNT and CDR2 is YENEEA. The CDR3 is 14 amino acids. V was pared by 1 base and J by 0 bases, with 6 bases between. The CDR3 sequence is CASSLGTDQETQYF. CDR3 nucleotides: TGTGCCAGCAGCTTAGGGACAGACCAAGAGACCCAGTACTTC.

The chain carries TRBV19 and TRBJ2-7; D gene uncertain. There are 13 residues in the CDR3. The germline V gene has CDR1 LNHDA and CDR2 SQIVND (reference sequence). The V end was cut by 9 bases, the J end by 1 base, with 13 bases between. This CDR3 is CASETDGSYEQYF. CDR3 nucleotide sequence: TGTGCCAGCGAGACCGACGGGTCCTACGAGCAGTACTTC.

The chain uses TRBV5-4 and TRBJ2-7; a possible D gene is TRBD1 (5 bases). Germline CDR1 SGHNT, CDR2 YYREEE (reference sequence). CDR3 size: 12 residues. V dropped 5 bases and J dropped 5 bases, with 11 bases sitting between them. This CDR3 is CASSYQGNEQYF. CDR3 nucleotides: TGTGCCAGCAGTTACCAGGGAAACGAGCAGTACTTC.

This clone turned up a few times. The J gene is TRBJ2-5, the V gene TRBV6-1, with 8 nucleotides matching TRBD1. The CDR3 loop spans 13 amino acids. CDR1 and CDR2 from the germline V gene are MNHNS and SASEGT. J lost 4 bases, V lost 3 bases, and 1 base had no gene match. As DNA, the CDR3 is TGTGCCAGCAGTGACGGACAGGGAGAGACCCAGTACTTC. Translation gives CASSDGQGETQYF.

The rearrangement joins TRBV4-1 to TRBJ2-1; maybe TRBD1 (6 bases). This CDR3 comprises 16 residues. Between the trimmed V and J ends, which lost 1 base and 5 bases, there was a span of 15 bases. Germline-derived CDR1 and CDR2 are MGHRA and YSYEKL. CDR3 nucleotide sequence: TGCGCCAGCAGCCAAGTTGGAACAGGGCAGGACAATGAGCAGTTCTTC. Translating it yields CASSQVGTGQDNEQFF.

With respect to this clone: This same CDR3 is encoded by further DNA sequences in the sample. V and J are TRBV9 and TRBJ1-5; 7 bases are a match to TRBD1. CDR1 is SGDLS and CDR2 is YYNGEE in the germline V gene. The CDR3 is made up of 14 amino acids. Losses at the gene ends were 4 bases for V and 5 bases for J; bases not matched to a gene: 6. The CDR3 protein is CASSRQGGDQPQHF. DNA of the CDR3: TGTGCCAGCAGCCGACAGGGAGGGGATCAGCCCCAGCATTTT.

This sequence joins TRBV4-2 and TRBJ2-5, with D hard to call. The CDR3 is 15 residues long. The germline gives CDR1 LGHNA, CDR2 YNFKEQ. The V end lost 1 base, the J end lost 1 base, and 10 bases lay between the germline ends. The CDR3 DNA sequence: TGTGCCAGCAGCCAAGGGGTCAGGACCCAAGAGACCCAGTACTTC. Translating gives CASSQGVRTQETQYF.

This chain connects TRBV2 to TRBJ2-5; TRBD2 matches 11 bases. The CDR3 is 15 amino acids. The V gene's germline CDR1 is SNHLY and CDR2 FYNNEI. The V segment lost 2 bases and the J segment 7 bases; nucleotides outside the gene matches: 6. CDR3 in amino acids: CASSETSGSTGTQYF. The DNA of the CDR3 is TGTGCCAGCAGTGAAACTAGCGGGAGTACTGGGACCCAGTACTTC.

The V call is TRBV7-8, the J call TRBJ2-7; 7 nucleotides match TRBD2. This CDR3 is 16 amino acids long. Germline V lookup: CDR1 SGHVS, CDR2 FQNEAQ. The trim removed 2 bases at V and 2 bases at J, leaving 9 bases unmatched. CDR3: CASSLPKSGDTYEQYF. For the CDR3, the DNA is TGTGCCAGCAGCTTACCAAAGAGCGGGGATACCTACGAGCAGTACTTC.

This clone was observed a single time. The chain uses TRBV25-1 and TRBJ2-6, with D hard to call. The germline V gene encodes CDR1 MGHDK and CDR2 SYGVNS. The V end lost 3 bases, the J end lost 0 bases, and 12 bases lay between the germline ends. CDR3 length: 17 amino acids. CDR3 nucleotides: TGTGCCAGCAGTGAGGGGTGGGTTACCTCTGGGGCCAACGTCCTGACTTTC. Its protein is CASSEGWVTSGANVLTF.

The chain recombines TRBV7-9 with TRBJ2-7; the D is unclear. CDR1 is SEHNR, CDR2 FQNEAQ, per germline (reference sequence). V lost 5 bases and J 5 bases, leaving 19 bases between the germline ends. The CDR3 length is 15 residues. As DNA, the CDR3 is TGTGCCAGCAGCATCTTGGGATACGTCGTCGACGAGCAGTACTTC. Its translation is CASSILGYVVDEQYF.

This chain joins TRBV10-3 and TRBJ2-1, with 7 bases lining up with TRBD2. The CDR3 extends over 17 amino acids. J was trimmed by 3 bases and V by 8 bases; bases with no gene match: 16. Looked up from germline, CDR1 is ENHRY and CDR2 is SYGVKD. This CDR3 is CAIQDPGGSSGYNEQFF. CDR3 coding DNA: TGTGCCATCCAGGACCCGGGGGGTAGTAGCGGCTACAATGAGCAGTTCTTC.